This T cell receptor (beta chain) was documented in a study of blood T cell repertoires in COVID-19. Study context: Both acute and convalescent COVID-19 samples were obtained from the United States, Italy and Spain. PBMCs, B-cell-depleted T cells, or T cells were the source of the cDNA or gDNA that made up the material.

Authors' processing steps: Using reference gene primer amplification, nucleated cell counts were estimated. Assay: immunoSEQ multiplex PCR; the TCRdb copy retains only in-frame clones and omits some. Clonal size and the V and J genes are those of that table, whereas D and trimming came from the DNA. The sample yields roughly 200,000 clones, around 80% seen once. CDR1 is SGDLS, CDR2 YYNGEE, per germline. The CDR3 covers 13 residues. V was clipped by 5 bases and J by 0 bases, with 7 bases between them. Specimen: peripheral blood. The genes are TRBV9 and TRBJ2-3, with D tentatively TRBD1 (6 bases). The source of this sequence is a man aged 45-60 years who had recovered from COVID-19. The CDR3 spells CASRGASTDTQYF. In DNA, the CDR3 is TGTGCCAGCAGGGGGGCTAGCACAGATACGCAGTATTTT.